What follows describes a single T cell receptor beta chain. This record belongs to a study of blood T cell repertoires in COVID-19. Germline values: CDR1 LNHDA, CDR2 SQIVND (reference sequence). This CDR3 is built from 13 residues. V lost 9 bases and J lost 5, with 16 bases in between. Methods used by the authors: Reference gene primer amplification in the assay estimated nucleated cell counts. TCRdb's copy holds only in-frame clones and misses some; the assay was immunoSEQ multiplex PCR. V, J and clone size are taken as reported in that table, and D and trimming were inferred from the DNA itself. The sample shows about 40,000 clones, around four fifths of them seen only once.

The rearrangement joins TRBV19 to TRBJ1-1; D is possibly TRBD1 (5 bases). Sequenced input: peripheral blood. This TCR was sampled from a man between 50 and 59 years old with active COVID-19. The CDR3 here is CASKAGWITEAFF. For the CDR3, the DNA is TGTGCCAGCAAGGCAGGGTGGATTACTGAAGCTTTCTTT.